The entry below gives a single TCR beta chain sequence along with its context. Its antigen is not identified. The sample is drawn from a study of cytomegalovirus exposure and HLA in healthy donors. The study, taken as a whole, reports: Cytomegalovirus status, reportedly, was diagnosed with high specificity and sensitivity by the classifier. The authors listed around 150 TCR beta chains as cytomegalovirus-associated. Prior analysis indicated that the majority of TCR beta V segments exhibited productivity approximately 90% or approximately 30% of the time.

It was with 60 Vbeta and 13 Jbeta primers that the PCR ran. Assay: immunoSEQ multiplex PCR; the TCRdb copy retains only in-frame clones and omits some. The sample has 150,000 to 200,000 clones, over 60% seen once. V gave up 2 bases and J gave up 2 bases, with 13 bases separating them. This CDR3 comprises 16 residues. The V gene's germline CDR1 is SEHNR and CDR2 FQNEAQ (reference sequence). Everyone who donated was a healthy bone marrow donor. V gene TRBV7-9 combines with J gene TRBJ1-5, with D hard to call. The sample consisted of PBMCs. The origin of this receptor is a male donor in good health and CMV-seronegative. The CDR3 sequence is CASSLFGDRGNQPQHF. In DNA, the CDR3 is TGTGCCAGCAGCTTATTTGGAGATCGGGGCAATCAGCCCCAGCATTTT.